The clone carrying this T cell receptor beta chain was picked up many times. What it binds is unknown. Germline V gene sequence: CDR1 SGDLS, CDR2 YYNGEE. There are 16 residues in the CDR3. J lost 8 bases, V lost 4 bases, and 14 bases had no gene match. The authors made TCR cDNA by 5'RACE template switching, adding a universal primer site and UMIs. TCRdb re-called the 5' RACE reads through MiXCR, storing one row per CDR3 protein. The sample has 300,000 to 400,000 distinct CDR3 sequences; around 13% are singletons. The record originates from a study of T cells after yellow fever vaccination. Whole-study results and caveats: FACS-sorted repertoires might harbor abundant contaminating clonotypes from the bulk population. The study re-detected most primary-vaccination clones after the booster (about 96% CD4, approximately 87% CD8).

The genes are TRBV9 and TRBJ2-4, with TRBD2 matching over 8 bases. The clonotype was recovered from a man younger than 30 who received the YFV17D yellow fever vaccine. The sequencing here drew on CD4+ T cells sorted from PBMCs, taken 15 days after the yellow fever booster vaccination. This CDR3 is CASSPQGAGAADIQYF. In DNA, the CDR3 is TGTGCCAGCAGCCCCCAAGGAGCGGGGGCAGCGGACATTCAGTACTTC.